The clone carrying this T cell receptor beta chain was observed a handful of times. Its antigen is undetermined. The patients serving as multiple sclerosis controls were treatment-naive. They had stable or active relapsing-remitting disease and fulfilled revised McDonald criteria. In contrast to the negatively isolated CD8+ and CD4+ T cells, TEMRA cells were FACS-enriched. This record comes from a study of CD8 T cells in Susac syndrome. General study results and limits: Regarding the TCR sequencing and HLA analysis, the study admitted that a relatively small number of individuals were involved.

After extraction with the RNeasy kit, about 0.45 to 1 ug of the RNA was reverse transcribed using random hexamers. TCRdb recomputed calls from the immunoSEQ multiplex PCR reads with MiXCR, one row per CDR3 protein. Of some 70,000 distinct CDR3 sequences listed, about 94% were seen once; the top ten hold 0.56%. Sequencing was carried out using CD8+ T cells from PBMCs. The TCR comes from a human donor with multiple sclerosis.

The CDR3 bases are TGTGCCAGCAGCCCCGTCGCGGACACGGAACTGTTTTTT. It encodes CASSPVADTELFF. The rearrangement joins TRBV7-6 to TRBJ1-4; the D gene is possibly TRBD1 (5 bases). Germline CDR1 is SGHVS and CDR2 is FNYEAQ. V was pared by 5 bases and J by 12 bases, with 16 bases between. The CDR3 is made up of 13 amino acids.